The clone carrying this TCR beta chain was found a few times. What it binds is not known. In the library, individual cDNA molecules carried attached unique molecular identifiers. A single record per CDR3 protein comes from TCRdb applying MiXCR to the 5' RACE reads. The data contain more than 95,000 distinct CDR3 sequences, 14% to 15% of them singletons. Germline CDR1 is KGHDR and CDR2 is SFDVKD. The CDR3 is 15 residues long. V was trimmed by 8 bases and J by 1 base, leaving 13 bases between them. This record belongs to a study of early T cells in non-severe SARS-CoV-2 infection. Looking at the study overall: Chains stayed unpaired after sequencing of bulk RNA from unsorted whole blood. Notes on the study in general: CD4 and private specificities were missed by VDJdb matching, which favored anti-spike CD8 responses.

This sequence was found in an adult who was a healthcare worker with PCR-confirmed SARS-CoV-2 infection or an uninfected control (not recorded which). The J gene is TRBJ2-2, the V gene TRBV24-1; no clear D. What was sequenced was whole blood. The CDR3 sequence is CATTLGRRNTGELFF. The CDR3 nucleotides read TGTGCCACCACTCTCGGACGGAGGAACACCGGGGAGCTGTTTTTT.